The 26 T cell receptor beta chains reported below all come from one sample, sequenced in a study of blood T cell repertoires in COVID-19 (TCRdb year 2020). Library method: the immunoSEQ multiplex PCR assay. TCRdb took this table from immuneACCESS and kept in-frame rearrangements with V and J called. Such tables lack part of the clones; where checked against another copy, unresolved V genes explain under half of the gap, and the rest is unexplained. In all, the sample holds about 250,000 clones, and around 89% of those were seen once. Of the sample, approximately 9% falls within the top ten clones. The specimen was PBMCs or T cells enriched from blood (not recorded which). Source of these receptors: a man between 40 and 49 years old who had recovered from COVID-19.

The CDR3 here is CASWGGLGANEQFF. CDR3 coding DNA: TGTGCCTCTTGGGGGGGACTAGGTGCCAATGAGCAGTTCTTC. The chain joins TRBV19 to TRBJ2-1; 8 bases are a match to TRBD2. The CDR3 totals 14 residues. The J segment lost 6 bases and the V segment lost 11 bases, leaving 12 bases of the junction unmatched. Germline V gives CDR1 LNHDA, CDR2 SQIVND (reference sequence).

The chain is built from TRBV19 and TRBJ2-7; TRBD2 is a possible D gene (6 bases). The CDR3 is 15 residues long. V lost 3 bases and J lost 2, with 14 bases in between. Germline values: CDR1 LNHDA, CDR2 SQIVND (reference sequence). DNA of the CDR3: TGTGCCAGTAGTATCGGGAGCAGAAACACCTACGAGCAGTACTTC. This encodes CASSIGSRNTYEQYF. The complete variable domain, with remaining parts taken from reference TRBV19 and TRBJ2-7, reads DGGITQSPKYLFRKEGQNVTLSCEQNLNHDAMYWYRQDPGQGLRLIYYSQIVNDFQKGDIAEGYSVSREKKESFPLTVTSAQKNPTAFYLCASSIGSRNTYEQYFGPGTRLTVT.

The chain joins TRBV9 to TRBJ2-3, with 11 bases fitting TRBD2. The V and J ends lost 3 bases and 2 bases, in that order; junction bases with no gene match: 5. The V gene's germline CDR1 is SGDLS and CDR2 YYNGEE. The CDR3 loop spans 16 amino acids. The CDR3 loop is CASSASSGGITDTQYF. The CDR3 region has the DNA TGTGCCAGCAGCGCCTCTAGCGGGGGGATCACAGATACGCAGTATTTT.

The chain joins TRBV7-9 to TRBJ2-7; TRBD1 matches at 9 bases. CDR3 size: 13 residues. With V trimmed by 5 bases and J by 6 bases, 5 bases remained unmatched. The germline gives CDR1 SEHNR, CDR2 FQNEAQ (reference sequence). The CDR3 region is CASSGTGFSEQYF. CDR3 in DNA: TGTGCCAGCAGCGGGACAGGGTTTTCCGAGCAGTACTTC.

The chain is built from TRBV27 and TRBJ2-2, with TRBD1 matching 8 bases. The CDR3 extends over 13 amino acids. Germline values: CDR1 MNHEY, CDR2 SMNVEV (reference sequence). V dropped 5 bases and J dropped 8; count of bases not matched to a gene: 4. The CDR3 spells CASSMDRVGELFF. The CDR3 region has the DNA TGTGCCAGCAGTATGGACAGGGTGGGGGAGCTGTTTTTT.

The V call is TRBV7-8, the J call TRBJ1-2, with 8 bases lining up with TRBD1. Germline assignment: CDR1 SGHVS and CDR2 FQNEAQ. J gave up 7 bases and V 5 bases, and 6 bases lay outside the gene matches. This CDR3 is built from 13 residues. CDR3 coding DNA: TGTGCCAGCAGCCCCATAGGACAGGGTGGCTACACCTTC. Translation: CASSPIGQGGYTF.

V is TRBV19 and J is TRBJ1-2; D is perhaps TRBD1 (5 bases). The CDR3 is 17 residues long. Between the trimmed V and J ends, which lost 3 bases and 3 bases, there was a span of 20 bases. Germline-derived CDR1 and CDR2 are LNHDA and SQIVND (reference sequence). The CDR3 region has the DNA TGTGCCAGTAGTATTTTCTGGAACGGCCAGGGTGACTATGGCTACACCTTC. The encoded protein is CASSIFWNGQGDYGYTF.

The chain combines TRBV6-5 with TRBJ1-2, with D tentatively TRBD1 (6 bases). The CDR3 length is 14 residues. Trimming shortened V by 8 bases and J by 3 bases, and 16 bases separated the two germline ends. Germline values: CDR1 MNHEY, CDR2 SVGAGI. CDR3 bases: TGTGCCAGCTCCCGCGGGGGGGCAGACTATGGCTACACCTTC. This gives the protein CASSRGGADYGYTF.

This clone was found a few times. The J gene is TRBJ2-7, the V gene TRBV7-2; weak D call: TRBD1 (6 bases). Looked up from germline, CDR1 is SGHTA and CDR2 is FQGNSA. The V end lost 0 bases, the J end lost 6 bases, and 9 bases lay between the germline ends. The CDR3 spans 13 residues. This CDR3 reads CASSLAGGGEQYF. DNA of the CDR3: TGTGCCAGCAGCTTAGCTGGGGGCGGCGAGCAGTACTTC.

The chain has TRBV7-6 and TRBJ2-5, with 11 bases that match TRBD2. V shed 4 bases and J 3 bases; nucleotides not matched to a gene: 7. Germline CDR1 is SGHVS and CDR2 is FNYEAQ. CDR3 length equals 16 residues. As DNA, the CDR3 is TGTGCCAGCAGCTCCTCAAGACTAGCGGGGAAAGAGACCCAGTACTTC. This translates into CASSSSRLAGKETQYF.

This chain links TRBV7-2 with TRBJ1-1; D might be TRBD1 (6 bases). V lost 9 bases, J lost 0 bases, and 11 bases lay in between. This CDR3 contains 13 residues. Germline V gives CDR1 SGHTA, CDR2 FQGNSA. CDR3 in amino acids: CASGRGMNTEAFF. CDR3 DNA sequence: TGTGCCAGTGGGAGGGGGATGAACACTGAAGCTTTCTTT.

The genes are TRBV21-1 and TRBJ2-7; the D segment call TRBD1 is taken from the table without a DNA check. TRBV21-1 is described as a pseudogene. The CDR3 is made up of 15 amino acids. CDR3 nucleotide sequence: TGTGCCAGCAGCATACGACAGGGTCCCGGCGGGGAGCAGTACTTC. Translated, it gives CASSIRQGPGGEQYF.

This sequence joins TRBV30 and TRBJ2-1, with TRBD2 matching 13 bases. V lost 6 bases to trimming and J lost 7 bases; unmatched junction nucleotides: 12. Germline V gives CDR1 GTSNPN, CDR2 SVGIG (reference sequence). The CDR3 runs 16 residues. Here the CDR3 DNA reads TGTGCCTGCCCCCCCCTCACTAGCGGGGGGGGTAATGAGCAGTTCTTC. Translating it yields CACPPLTSGGGNEQFF.

V usage is TRBV4-3 and J usage is TRBJ1-5; weak D call: TRBD1 (5 bases). The CDR3 length is 14 residues. Germline V lookup: CDR1 LGHNA, CDR2 YSLEER. The germline V and J ends were trimmed by 0 bases and 7 bases, with 10 bases remaining between them. DNA for the CDR3: TGCGCCAGCAGCCAAGATACAGGAATCCAGCCCCAGCATTTT. Translated, it gives CASSQDTGIQPQHF.

This sequence joins TRBV10-1 and TRBJ2-2; D gene ambiguous. The CDR3 consists of 13 residues. Trimming took 6 bases from V and 5 from J, leaving 10 bases between them. Germline-derived CDR1 and CDR2 are WNHNN and SYGVQD (reference sequence). The CDR3: CASRLSRTGELFF. The CDR3 DNA reads TGCGCCAGCAGGCTATCGAGGACCGGGGAGCTGTTTTTT.

This chain joins TRBV7-2 and TRBJ1-5, with D maybe TRBD1 (6 bases). Trimming took off 5 bases at V and 0 bases at J, with 11 bases between the two ends. This CDR3 comprises 15 residues. From germline, CDR1 is SGHTA and CDR2 FQGNSA. CDR3 region: CASSRDRNSNQPQHF. The CDR3 DNA is TGTGCCAGCAGCCGTGACAGGAATAGCAATCAGCCCCAGCATTTT.

This chain connects TRBV5-8 to TRBJ1-5, with 11 bases matching TRBD1. Germline V lookup: CDR1 SGHTS, CDR2 YDEGEE. V lost 0 bases to trimming and J lost 4 bases; unmatched junction nucleotides: 12. The CDR3 has 19 amino acids. CDR3 nucleotides: TGTGCCAGCAGCTTGGAATGGGGGGACAGGGGGAGAAGAAATCAGCCCCAGCATTTT. Amino acids: CASSLEWGDRGRRNQPQHF.

This clone was seen a few times. The rearrangement links TRBV5-1 to TRBJ2-7; TRBD1 agrees at 7 bases. This CDR3 comprises 14 residues. J gave up 5 bases and V 0 bases, and 5 bases lay outside the gene matches. The germline gives CDR1 SGHRS, CDR2 YFSETQ. The CDR3 region is CASSLGQGVHEQYF. CDR3 coding DNA: TGCGCCAGCAGCTTGGGACAGGGTGTCCACGAGCAGTACTTC. Filled out from reference TRBV5-1 and TRBJ2-7, the complete variable domain reads KAGVTQTPRYLIKTRGQQVTLSCSPISGHRSVSWYQQTPGQGLQFLFEYFSETQRNKGNFPGRFSGRQFSNSRSEMNVSTLELGDSALYLCASSLGQGVHEQYFGPGTRLTVT.

The chain employs TRBV19 and TRBJ1-2, with TRBD1 identical over 7 bases. This CDR3 is built from 16 residues. Germline lookup yields CDR1 LNHDA and CDR2 SQIVND (reference sequence). Losses at the gene ends were 6 bases for V and 8 bases for J; bases not matched to a gene: 18. The CDR3 DNA is TGTGCCAGTAGCGCTAAAACCGGGACAGCCGCTTCAGGCTACACCTTC. Its protein product is CASSAKTGTAASGYTF.

The chain joins TRBV12-5 to TRBJ2-7; TRBD2 might be the D (5 bases). This CDR3 is 14 amino acids long. The V gene lost 4 bases and the J gene lost 1 base, with 11 bases spanning the gap. Germline V gene sequence: CDR1 LGHNT, CDR2 FRNRAP. CDR3 coding DNA: TGTGCTAGTGGTTCCTTGGGAGTTTCCTACGAGCAGTACTTC. This sequence encodes CASGSLGVSYEQYF.

This clone was counted only a few times. This chain uses TRBV15 with TRBJ1-2; 8 bases line up with TRBD1. The CDR3 is made up of 15 amino acids. Germline V gene sequence: CDR1 LNHNV, CDR2 YYDKDF (reference sequence). V was pared by 7 bases and J by 4 bases, with 11 bases of the junction left unmatched. This chain's CDR3 is CATTPGQAGFYGYTF. Written as DNA, the CDR3 is TGTGCCACCACCCCGGGACAGGCGGGCTTCTATGGCTACACCTTC.

The chain uses TRBV28 and TRBJ1-4, with D unresolved. Trimming left V 2 bases short and J 8 bases short, with 12 bases between. Germline V lookup: CDR1 MDHEN, CDR2 SYDVKM. The CDR3 runs 14 residues. CDR3 sequence reads: CASSLAPRREKLFF. The CDR3 DNA is TGTGCCAGCAGTTTAGCCCCAAGGAGGGAAAAACTGTTTTTT.

The CDR3 bases are TGTGCCAGCAGGTCAAGCGGCGGTCTTAATTCACCCCTCCACTTT. Its protein product is CASRSSGGLNSPLHF. The rearrangement uses TRBV11-2 and TRBJ1-6, with D uncertain. The V gene's germline CDR1 is SGHAT and CDR2 FQNNGV. This CDR3 is 15 amino acids long. V shed 6 bases and J shed 6 bases, with 15 bases lying between them.

The V gene is TRBV4-1, the J gene TRBJ2-1, with no clear D. Germline-derived CDR1 and CDR2 are MGHRA and YSYEKL. CDR3 size: 11 residues. Between the trimmed V and J ends, which lost 1 base and 10 bases, there was a span of 5 bases. The CDR3 is CASSQGREQFF. The CDR3 DNA follows: TGCGCCAGCAGCCAAGGGCGGGAGCAGTTCTTC.

This chain uses TRBV3-1 (or the pseudogene TRBV3-2) with TRBJ1-3, with a weak D call TRBD1 (5 bases). Between the trimmed V and J ends, which lost 1 base and 2 bases, there was a span of 9 bases. This CDR3 is 15 amino acids long. Looked up from germline, CDR1 is LGHDT and CDR2 is YNNKEL (reference sequence). CDR3 region: CASSQGGLAGNTIYF. CDR3 in DNA: TGTGCCAGCAGCCAAGGGGGACTGGCTGGAAACACCATATATTTT.

This clone has a handful of counts. This rearrangement joins TRBV7-9 to TRBJ2-1; D gene unclear. This CDR3 has 15 residues. The germline V gene has CDR1 SEHNR and CDR2 FQNEAQ (reference sequence). V gave up 2 bases and J gave up 8 bases, with 16 bases separating them. The CDR3 spells CASSLRGRTSDEQFF. The CDR3 region has the DNA TGTGCCAGCAGCTTACGCGGTAGAACTTCCGATGAGCAGTTCTTC.